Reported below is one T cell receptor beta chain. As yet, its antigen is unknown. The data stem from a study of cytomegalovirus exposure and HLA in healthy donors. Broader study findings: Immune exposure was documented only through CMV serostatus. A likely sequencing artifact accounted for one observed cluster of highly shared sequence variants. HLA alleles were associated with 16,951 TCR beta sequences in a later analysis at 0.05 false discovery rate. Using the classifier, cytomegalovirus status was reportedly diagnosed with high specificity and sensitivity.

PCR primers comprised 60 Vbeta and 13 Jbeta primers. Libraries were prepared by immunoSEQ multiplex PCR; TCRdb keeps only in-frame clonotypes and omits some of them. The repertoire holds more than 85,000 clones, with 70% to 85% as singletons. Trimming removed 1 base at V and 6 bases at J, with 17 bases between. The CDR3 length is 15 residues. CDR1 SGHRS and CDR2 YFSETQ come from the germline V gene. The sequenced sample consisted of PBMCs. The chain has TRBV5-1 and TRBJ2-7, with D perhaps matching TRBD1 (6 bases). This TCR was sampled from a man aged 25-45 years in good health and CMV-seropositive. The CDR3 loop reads CASSLTQGQVGEQYF. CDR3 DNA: TGCGCCAGCAGCTTGACACAGGGTCAGGTTGGCGAGCAGTACTTC.